Following are 12 T cell receptor beta chains from one sample sequenced in a study of T cell responses to AZD1222 COVID-19 vaccine. The assay was immunoSEQ multiplex PCR, and TCRdb's table has in-frame clones only and misses some. The sample includes roughly 100,000 clones, over 75% of them seen just once. Material: peripheral blood, obtained on day 0 of AZD1222 vaccination. The source is an adult in good health.

This chain uses TRBV24-1 with TRBJ2-3, with D possibly called TRBD1 or TRBD2 (5 bases each). V dropped 7 bases and J dropped 5 bases, with 9 bases sitting between them. Germline V gene sequence: CDR1 KGHDR, CDR2 SFDVKD. CDR3 length: 12 residues. The CDR3 sequence: CATSLRGDTQYF. CDR3 nucleotide sequence: TGTGCCACCAGCTTGAGGGGAGATACGCAGTATTTT.

This chain joins TRBV2 and TRBJ2-7; TRBD2 agrees at 7 bases. V gave up 3 bases and J gave up 3 bases; unmatched junction bases: 5. Germline CDR1 reads SNHLY; CDR2 reads FYNNEI. There are 14 residues in the CDR3. For the CDR3, the DNA is TGTGCCAGCAGTGAGGAGCGGGACTTCTACGAGCAGTACTTC. This sequence encodes CASSEERDFYEQYF. The entire variable domain, with the rest obtained from reference TRBV2 and TRBJ2-7, is as follows: EPEVTQTPSHQVTQMGQEVILRCVPISNHLYFYWYRQILGQKVEFLVSFYNNEISEKSEIFDDQFSVERPDGSNFTLKIRSTKLEDSAMYFCASSEERDFYEQYFGPGTRLTVT.

The CDR3 region is CASSLSDISPLHF. In DNA form, the CDR3 reads TGTGCCAGCAGTTTATCGGATATATCACCCCTCCACTTT. The chain couples TRBV27 to TRBJ1-6, with D hard to call. V lost 0 bases to trimming and J lost 10 bases, with 7 bases between them. The CDR3 sequence is 13 residues long. CDR1 is MNHEY and CDR2 is SMNVEV in the germline V gene (reference sequence).

V is TRBV30 and J is TRBJ2-1; D not resolved. Trimming removed 2 bases from V and 4 bases from J, with 6 bases in between. Germline lookup yields CDR1 GTSNPN and CDR2 SVGIG (reference sequence). The CDR3 runs to 12 residues. The CDR3: CAWSSGYNEQFF. CDR3 in DNA: TGTGCCTGGAGTTCTGGTTACAATGAGCAGTTCTTC.

The gene calls are TRBV28 and TRBJ2-7; possible D gene TRBD2, 7 bases. Per germline, CDR1 MDHEN and CDR2 SYDVKM. Trimming removed 7 bases from V and 0 bases from J, with 19 bases in between. The CDR3 runs to 16 residues. The CDR3 sequence is CASTEGGSGSSYEQYF. In DNA, the CDR3 is TGTGCCAGCACCGAGGGGGGGAGTGGCAGCTCCTACGAGCAGTACTTC.

This clone showed up just once. The gene calls are TRBV2 and TRBJ2-1; 9 nucleotides align to TRBD2. V lost 8 bases to trimming and J lost 4 bases; unmatched junction nucleotides: 6. Germline lookup yields CDR1 SNHLY and CDR2 FYNNEI. The CDR3 runs to 14 residues. The CDR3 nucleotides read TGTGCCAGCGGGTGGCGGGAGGGTTACAATGAGCAGTTCTTC. This codes for CASGWREGYNEQFF.

The chain joins TRBV19 to TRBJ2-3, with D possibly TRBD1 on 6 matching bases. The CDR3 length is 15 residues. Trimming stripped 6 bases from V and 4 bases from J, with 17 bases between. Germline V gene lookup returns CDR1 LNHDA and CDR2 SQIVND (reference sequence). The CDR3 sequence is CASRTLWAGADTQYF. The CDR3 DNA follows: TGTGCCAGTAGAACACTGTGGGCAGGGGCAGATACGCAGTATTTT.

The count of this clone is one. The rearrangement links TRBV25-1 to TRBJ2-3, with 9 nucleotides matching TRBD2. Germline values: CDR1 MGHDK, CDR2 SYGVNS. The CDR3 extends over 16 amino acids. V dropped 6 bases and J dropped 2; count of bases not matched to a gene: 9. The CDR3 DNA reads as TGTGCCAGCAGCTACCAGGTAGCGGGGGACACAGATACGCAGTATTTT. Its translation is CASSYQVAGDTDTQYF.

The chain employs TRBV6-5 and TRBJ1-2; D is undetermined. Trimming pared 6 bases from V and 8 bases from J, leaving 13 bases between. The CDR3 sequence is 12 residues long. Germline CDR1 MNHEY, CDR2 SVGAGI. The CDR3 loop reads CASSSTRWGYTF. CDR3 nucleotide sequence: TGTGCCAGCAGCTCTACCCGGTGGGGCTACACCTTC.

The chain recombines TRBV5-4 with TRBJ2-7; D unresolved. Germline V gene data show CDR1 as SGHNT and CDR2 as YYREEE (reference sequence). V was trimmed by 1 base and J by 6 bases, leaving 8 bases between them. The CDR3 length is 12 residues. CDR3 coding DNA: TGTGCCAGCAGCTTGACAGTCGGCGAGCAGTACTTC. This sequence encodes CASSLTVGEQYF. The variable domain in full, completed from reference TRBV5-4 and TRBJ2-7, reads ETGVTQSPTHLIKTRGQQVTLRCSSQSGHNTVSWYQQALGQGPQFIFQYYREEENGRGNFPPRFSGLQFPNYSSELNVNALELDDSALYLCASSLTVGEQYFGPGTRLTVT.

With respect to this clone: Different DNA sequences within this sample yield the same CDR3. This rearrangement joins TRBV6-5 to TRBJ2-7, with TRBD2 identical over 7 bases. V trimming: 2 bases; J trimming: 3 bases; junction bases outside the gene matches: 1. CDR1 is MNHEY, CDR2 SVGAGI, per germline. CDR3 size: 13 residues. The CDR3 loop is CASSYRGGYEQYF. CDR3 nucleotide sequence: TGTGCCAGCAGTTACCGCGGGGGCTACGAGCAGTACTTC.

The J gene is TRBJ2-1, the V gene TRBV6-5; D remains unclear. Trimming stripped 5 bases from V and 6 bases from J, with 17 bases between. The CDR3 has 15 amino acids. CDR1 and CDR2 from the germline V gene are MNHEY and SVGAGI. The CDR3 loop reads CASSTGPSPGNEQFF. DNA for the CDR3: TGTGCCAGCAGTACTGGACCTTCACCAGGCAATGAGCAGTTCTTC.